This T cell receptor (beta chain) was obtained from a study of blood T cell repertoires in COVID-19. As for the study in general: Samples taken during acute and convalescent COVID-19 were collected in the United States, Italy and Spain. T cells, B-cell-depleted T cells, or PBMCs provided the cDNA or gDNA that served as material.

Profiled with immunoSEQ multiplex PCR; TCRdb holds only in-frame clones, not every one. Altogether some 260,000 clones are present, around 85% being singletons, with the ten largest covering 4% to 4.5%. The germline V gene has CDR1 LNHDA and CDR2 SQIVND (reference sequence). Trimming removed 6 bases at V and 1 base at J, with 13 bases between. The CDR3 has 15 residues. This TCR was recovered from a woman in her thirties or forties with active or convalescent COVID-19. Sequencing was performed on peripheral blood. This chain joins TRBV19 and TRBJ1-5, with a tentative D call TRBD1 (5 bases). The CDR3 region has the DNA TGTGCCAGTAGGCTTCCAGGGCCGAGCAATCAGCCCCAGCATTTT. Protein product: CASRLPGPSNQPQHF.